This TCR beta chain was sequenced during a study of T cells after yellow fever vaccination. TCRdb re-called the 5' RACE reads through MiXCR, storing one row per CDR3 protein. The sample contains approximately 580,000 distinct CDR3 sequences, about a sixth of which appear only once. Germline CDR1 LNHDA, CDR2 SQIVND (reference sequence). This CDR3 region has 15 residues. Trimming removed 3 bases at V and 7 bases at J, with 16 bases between. The source material was PBMCs, sampled about 5 days after the first yellow fever vaccination. This clonotype was sampled from a man younger than 30 who received the YFV17D yellow fever vaccine. The chain couples TRBV19 to TRBJ2-1, with D perhaps TRBD2 (5 bases). The CDR3 is CASSIPARGRNEQFF. The DNA of the CDR3 is TGTGCCAGTAGTATTCCTGCTCGGGGAAGAAATGAGCAGTTCTTC.